This TCR beta chain stems from a study of tumour-infiltrating T cells in Burkitt lymphoma. Study at large: Overall and progression-free survival were predicted by productive clonality.

The V and J ends lost 4 bases and 2 bases respectively, with 12 bases between them. The CDR3 is 15 amino acids. CDR1 LNHDA and CDR2 SQIVND come from the germline V gene (reference sequence). TCRdb keeps only in-frame clones here, not all; method: immunoSEQ multiplex PCR. The sample records roughly 5,300 clones, 9.9% being singletons. This TCR derives from a human donor with diffuse large B-cell lymphoma. The rearrangement uses TRBV19 and TRBJ1-5, with a tentative D call TRBD1 (5 bases). What was sequenced was tumor tissue. The CDR3, as DNA: TGTGCCAGTAGTAAGCGGACACCCGGCAATCAGCCCCAGCATTTT. It codes for CASSKRTPGNQPQHF.